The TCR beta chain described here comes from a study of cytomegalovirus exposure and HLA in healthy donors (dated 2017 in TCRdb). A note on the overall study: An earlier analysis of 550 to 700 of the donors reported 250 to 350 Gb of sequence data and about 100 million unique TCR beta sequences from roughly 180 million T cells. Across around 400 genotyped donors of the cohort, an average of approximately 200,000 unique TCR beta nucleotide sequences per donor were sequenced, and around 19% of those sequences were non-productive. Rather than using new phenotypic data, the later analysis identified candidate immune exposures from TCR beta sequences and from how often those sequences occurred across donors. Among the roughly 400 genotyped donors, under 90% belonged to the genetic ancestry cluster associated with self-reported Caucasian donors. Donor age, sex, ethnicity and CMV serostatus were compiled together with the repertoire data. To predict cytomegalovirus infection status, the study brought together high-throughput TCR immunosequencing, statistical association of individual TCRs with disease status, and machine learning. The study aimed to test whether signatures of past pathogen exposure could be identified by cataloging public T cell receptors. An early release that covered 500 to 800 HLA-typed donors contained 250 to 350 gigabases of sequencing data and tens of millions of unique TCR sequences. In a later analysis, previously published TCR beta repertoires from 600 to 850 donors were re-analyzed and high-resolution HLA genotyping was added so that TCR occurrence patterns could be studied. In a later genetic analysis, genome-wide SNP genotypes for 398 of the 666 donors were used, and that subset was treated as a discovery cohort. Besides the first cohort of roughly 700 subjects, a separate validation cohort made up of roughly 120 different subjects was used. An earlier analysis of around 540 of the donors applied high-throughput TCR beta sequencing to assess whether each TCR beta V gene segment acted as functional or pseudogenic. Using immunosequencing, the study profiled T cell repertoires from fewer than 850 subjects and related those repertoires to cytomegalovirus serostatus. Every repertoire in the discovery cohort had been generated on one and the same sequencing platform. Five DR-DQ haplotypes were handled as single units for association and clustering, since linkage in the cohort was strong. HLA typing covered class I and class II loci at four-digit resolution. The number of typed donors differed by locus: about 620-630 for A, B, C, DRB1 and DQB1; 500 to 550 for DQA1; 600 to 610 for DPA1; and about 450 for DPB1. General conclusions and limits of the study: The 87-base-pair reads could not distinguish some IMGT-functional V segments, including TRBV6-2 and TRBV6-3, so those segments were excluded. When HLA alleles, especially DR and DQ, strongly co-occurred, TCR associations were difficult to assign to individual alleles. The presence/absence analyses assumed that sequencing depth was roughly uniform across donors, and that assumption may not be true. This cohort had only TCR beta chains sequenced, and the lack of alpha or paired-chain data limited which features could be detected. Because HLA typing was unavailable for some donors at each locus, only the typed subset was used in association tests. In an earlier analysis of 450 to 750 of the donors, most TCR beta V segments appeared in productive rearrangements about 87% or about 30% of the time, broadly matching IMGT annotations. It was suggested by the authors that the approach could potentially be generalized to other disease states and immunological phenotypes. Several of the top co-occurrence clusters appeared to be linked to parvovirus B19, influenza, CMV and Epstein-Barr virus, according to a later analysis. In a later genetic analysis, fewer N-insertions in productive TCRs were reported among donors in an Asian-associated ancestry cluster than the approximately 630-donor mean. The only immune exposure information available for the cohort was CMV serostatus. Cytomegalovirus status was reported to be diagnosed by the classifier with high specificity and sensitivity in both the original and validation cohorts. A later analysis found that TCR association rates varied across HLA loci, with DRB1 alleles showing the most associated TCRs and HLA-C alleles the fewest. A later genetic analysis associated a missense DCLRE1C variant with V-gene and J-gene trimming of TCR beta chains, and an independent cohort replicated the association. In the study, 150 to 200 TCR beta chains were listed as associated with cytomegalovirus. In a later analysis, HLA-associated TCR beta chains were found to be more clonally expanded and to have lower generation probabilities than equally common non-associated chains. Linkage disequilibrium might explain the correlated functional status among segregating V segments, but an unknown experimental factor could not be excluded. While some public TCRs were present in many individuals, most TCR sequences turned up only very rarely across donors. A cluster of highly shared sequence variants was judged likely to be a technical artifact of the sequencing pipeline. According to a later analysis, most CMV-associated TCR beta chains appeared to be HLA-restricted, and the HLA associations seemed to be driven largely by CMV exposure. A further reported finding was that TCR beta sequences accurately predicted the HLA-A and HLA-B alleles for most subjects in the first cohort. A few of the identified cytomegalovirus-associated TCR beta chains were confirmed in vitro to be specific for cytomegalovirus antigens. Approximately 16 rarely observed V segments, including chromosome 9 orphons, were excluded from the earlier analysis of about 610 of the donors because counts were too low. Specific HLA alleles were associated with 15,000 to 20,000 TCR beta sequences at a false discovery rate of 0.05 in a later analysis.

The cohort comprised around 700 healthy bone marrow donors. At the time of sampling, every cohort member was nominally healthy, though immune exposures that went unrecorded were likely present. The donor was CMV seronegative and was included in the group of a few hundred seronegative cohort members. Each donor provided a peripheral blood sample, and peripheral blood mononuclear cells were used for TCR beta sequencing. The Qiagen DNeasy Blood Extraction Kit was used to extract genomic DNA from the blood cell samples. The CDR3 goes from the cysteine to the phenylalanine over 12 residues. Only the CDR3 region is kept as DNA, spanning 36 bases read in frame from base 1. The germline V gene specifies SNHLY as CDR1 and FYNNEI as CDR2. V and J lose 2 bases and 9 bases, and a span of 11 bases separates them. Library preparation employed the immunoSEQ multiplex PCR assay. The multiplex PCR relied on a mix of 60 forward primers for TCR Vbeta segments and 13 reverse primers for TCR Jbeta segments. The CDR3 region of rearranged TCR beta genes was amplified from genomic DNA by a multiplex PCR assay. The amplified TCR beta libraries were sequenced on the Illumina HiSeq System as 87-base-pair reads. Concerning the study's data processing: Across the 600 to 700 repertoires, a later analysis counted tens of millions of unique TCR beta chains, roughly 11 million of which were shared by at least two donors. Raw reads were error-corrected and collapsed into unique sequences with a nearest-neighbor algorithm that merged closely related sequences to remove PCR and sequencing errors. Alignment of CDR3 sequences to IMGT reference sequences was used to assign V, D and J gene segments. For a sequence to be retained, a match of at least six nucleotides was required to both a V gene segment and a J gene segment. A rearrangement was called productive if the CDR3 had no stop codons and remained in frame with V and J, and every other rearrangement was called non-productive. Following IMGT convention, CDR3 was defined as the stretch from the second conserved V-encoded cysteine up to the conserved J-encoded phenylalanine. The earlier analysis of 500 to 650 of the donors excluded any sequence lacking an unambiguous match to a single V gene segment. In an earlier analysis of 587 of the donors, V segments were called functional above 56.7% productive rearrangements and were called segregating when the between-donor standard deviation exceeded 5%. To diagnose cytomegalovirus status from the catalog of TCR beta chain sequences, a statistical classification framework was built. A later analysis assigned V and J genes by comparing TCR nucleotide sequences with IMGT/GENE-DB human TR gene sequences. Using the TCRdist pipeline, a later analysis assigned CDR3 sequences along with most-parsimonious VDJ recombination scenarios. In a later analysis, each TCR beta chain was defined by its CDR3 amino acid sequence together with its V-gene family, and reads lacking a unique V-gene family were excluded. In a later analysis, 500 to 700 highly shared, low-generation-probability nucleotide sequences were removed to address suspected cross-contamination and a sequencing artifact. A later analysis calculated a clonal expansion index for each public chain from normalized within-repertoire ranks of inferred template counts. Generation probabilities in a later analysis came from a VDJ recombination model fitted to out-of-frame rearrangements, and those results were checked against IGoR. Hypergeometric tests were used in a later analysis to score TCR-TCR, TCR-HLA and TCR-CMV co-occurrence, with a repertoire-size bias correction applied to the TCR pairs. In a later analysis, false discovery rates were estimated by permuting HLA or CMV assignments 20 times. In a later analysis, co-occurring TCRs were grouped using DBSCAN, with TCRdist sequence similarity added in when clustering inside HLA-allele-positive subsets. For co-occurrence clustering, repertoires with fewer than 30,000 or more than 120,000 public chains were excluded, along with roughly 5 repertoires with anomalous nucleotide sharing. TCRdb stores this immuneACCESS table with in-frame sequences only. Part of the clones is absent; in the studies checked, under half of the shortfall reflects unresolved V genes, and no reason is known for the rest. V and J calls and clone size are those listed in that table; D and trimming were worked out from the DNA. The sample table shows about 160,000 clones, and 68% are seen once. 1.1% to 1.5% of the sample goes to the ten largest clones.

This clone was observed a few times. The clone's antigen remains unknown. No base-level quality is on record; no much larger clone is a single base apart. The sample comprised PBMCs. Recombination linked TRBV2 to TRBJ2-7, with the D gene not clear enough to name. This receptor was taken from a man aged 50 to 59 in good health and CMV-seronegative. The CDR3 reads CASSEQLLWQYF. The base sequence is TGTGCCAGCAGTGAACAGCTACTATGGCAGTACTTC.